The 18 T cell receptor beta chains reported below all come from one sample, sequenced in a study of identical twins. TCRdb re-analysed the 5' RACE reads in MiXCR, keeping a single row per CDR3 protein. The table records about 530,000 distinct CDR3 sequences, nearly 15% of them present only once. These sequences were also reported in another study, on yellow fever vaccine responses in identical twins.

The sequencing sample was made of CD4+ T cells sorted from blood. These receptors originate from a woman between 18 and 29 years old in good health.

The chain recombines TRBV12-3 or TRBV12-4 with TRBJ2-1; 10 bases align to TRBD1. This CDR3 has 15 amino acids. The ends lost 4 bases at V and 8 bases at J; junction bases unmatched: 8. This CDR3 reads CASSSLPGTGDEQFF. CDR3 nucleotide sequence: TGTGCCAGCAGTTCTCTCCCCGGGACAGGGGATGAGCAGTTCTTC.

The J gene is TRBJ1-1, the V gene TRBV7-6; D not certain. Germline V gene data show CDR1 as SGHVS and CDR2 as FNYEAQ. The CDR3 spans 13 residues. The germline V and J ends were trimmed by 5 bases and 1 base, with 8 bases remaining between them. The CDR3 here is CASSNTPNTEAFF. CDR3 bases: TGTGCCAGCAGCAACACCCCGAACACTGAAGCTTTCTTT.

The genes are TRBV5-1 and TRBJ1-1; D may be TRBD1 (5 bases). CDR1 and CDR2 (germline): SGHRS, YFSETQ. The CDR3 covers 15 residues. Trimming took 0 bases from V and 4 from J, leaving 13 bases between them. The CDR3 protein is CASSLASGGTTEAFF. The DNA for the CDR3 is TGCGCCAGCAGCTTGGCCTCGGGTGGGACCACTGAAGCTTTCTTT.

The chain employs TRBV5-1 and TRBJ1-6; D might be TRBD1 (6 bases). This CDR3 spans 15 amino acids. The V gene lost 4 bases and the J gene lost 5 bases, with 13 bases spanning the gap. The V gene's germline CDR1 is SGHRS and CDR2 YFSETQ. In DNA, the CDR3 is TGCGCCAGCAGCATGGGGGGGGCTGATAATTCACCCCTCCACTTT. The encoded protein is CASSMGGADNSPLHF.

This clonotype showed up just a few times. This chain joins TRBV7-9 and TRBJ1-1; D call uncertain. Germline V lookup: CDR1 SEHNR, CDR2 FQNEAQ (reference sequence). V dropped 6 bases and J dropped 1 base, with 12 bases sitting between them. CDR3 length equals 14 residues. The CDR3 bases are TGTGCCAGCAGAGCTATTGGGCCGAACACTGAAGCTTTCTTT. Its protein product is CASRAIGPNTEAFF.

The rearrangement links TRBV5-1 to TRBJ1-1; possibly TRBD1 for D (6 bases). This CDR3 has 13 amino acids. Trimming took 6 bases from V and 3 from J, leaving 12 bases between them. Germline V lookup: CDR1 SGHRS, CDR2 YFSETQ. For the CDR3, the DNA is TGCGCCAGCAATACTGGACAGTACACTGAAGCTTTCTTT. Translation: CASNTGQYTEAFF.

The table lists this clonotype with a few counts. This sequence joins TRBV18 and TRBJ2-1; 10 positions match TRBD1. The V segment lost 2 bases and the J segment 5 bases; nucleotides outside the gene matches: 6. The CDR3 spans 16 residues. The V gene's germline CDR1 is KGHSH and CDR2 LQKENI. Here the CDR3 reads CASSPRVGTGDNEQFF. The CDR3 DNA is TGTGCCAGCTCACCAAGAGTTGGGACAGGGGACAATGAGCAGTTCTTC.

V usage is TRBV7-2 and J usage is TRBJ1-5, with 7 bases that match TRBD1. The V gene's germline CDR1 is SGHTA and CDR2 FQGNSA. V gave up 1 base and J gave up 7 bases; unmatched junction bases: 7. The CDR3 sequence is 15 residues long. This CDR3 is CASSLEGRTGQPQHF. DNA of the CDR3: TGTGCCAGCAGCTTAGAGGGCCGGACAGGACAGCCCCAGCATTTT. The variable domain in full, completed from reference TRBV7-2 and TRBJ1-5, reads GAGVSQSPSNKVTEKGKDVELRCDPISGHTALYWYRQSLGQGLEFLIYFQGNSAPDKSGLPSDRFSAERTGGSVSTLTIQRTQQEDSAVYLCASSLEGRTGQPQHFGDGTRLSIL.

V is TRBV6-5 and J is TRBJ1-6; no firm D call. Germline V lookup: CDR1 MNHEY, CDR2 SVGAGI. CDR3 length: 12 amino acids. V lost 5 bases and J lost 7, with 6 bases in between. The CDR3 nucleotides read TGTGCCAGCAGTAGACGGAATTCACCCCTCCACTTT. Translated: CASSRRNSPLHF.

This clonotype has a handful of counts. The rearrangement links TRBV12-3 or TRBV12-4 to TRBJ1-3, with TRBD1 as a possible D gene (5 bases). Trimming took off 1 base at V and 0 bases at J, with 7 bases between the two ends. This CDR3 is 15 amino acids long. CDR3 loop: CASSLGGISGNTIYF. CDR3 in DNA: TGTGCCAGCAGTTTAGGGGGCATCTCTGGAAACACCATATATTTT.

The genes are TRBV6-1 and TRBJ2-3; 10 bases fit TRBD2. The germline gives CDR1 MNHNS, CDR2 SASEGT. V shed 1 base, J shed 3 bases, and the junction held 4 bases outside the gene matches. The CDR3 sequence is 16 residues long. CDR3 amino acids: CASSEGAGGRTDTQYF. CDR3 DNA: TGTGCCAGCAGTGAAGGAGCGGGAGGGAGGACAGATACGCAGTATTTT.

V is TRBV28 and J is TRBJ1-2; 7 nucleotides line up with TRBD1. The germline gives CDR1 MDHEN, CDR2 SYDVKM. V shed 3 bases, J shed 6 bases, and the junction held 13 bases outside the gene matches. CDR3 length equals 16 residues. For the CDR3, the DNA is TGTGCCAGCAGTTTTCCCCTATCGGCAGGGGGGGATGGCTACACCTTC. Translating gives CASSFPLSAGGDGYTF.

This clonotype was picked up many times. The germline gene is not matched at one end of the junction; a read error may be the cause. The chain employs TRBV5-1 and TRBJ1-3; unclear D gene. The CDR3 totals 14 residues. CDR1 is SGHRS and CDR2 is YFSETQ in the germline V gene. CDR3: CASSRGSSGNTIYF. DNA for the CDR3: TGTGCCAGCAGTCGGGGTAGCTCTGGAAACACCATATATTTT.

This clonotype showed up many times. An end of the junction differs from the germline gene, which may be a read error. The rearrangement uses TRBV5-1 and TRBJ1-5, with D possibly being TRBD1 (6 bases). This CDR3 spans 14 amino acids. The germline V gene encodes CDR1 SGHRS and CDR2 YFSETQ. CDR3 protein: CASSLGGPGQPQHF. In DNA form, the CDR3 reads TGTGCCAGCAGTTTAGGGGGACCGGGTCAGCCCCAGCATTTT.

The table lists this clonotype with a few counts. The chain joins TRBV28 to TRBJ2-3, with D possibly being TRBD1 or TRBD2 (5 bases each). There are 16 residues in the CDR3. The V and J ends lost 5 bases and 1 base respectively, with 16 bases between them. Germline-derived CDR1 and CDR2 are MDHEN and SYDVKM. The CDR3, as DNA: TGTGCCAGCAGTCTAATGAAGCAGGGAGGCACAGATACGCAGTATTTT. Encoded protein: CASSLMKQGGTDTQYF.

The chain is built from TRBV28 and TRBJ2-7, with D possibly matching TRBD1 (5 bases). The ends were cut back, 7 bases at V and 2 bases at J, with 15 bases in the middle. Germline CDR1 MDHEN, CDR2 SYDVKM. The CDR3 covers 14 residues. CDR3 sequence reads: CASNLVDSTYEQYV. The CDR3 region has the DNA TGTGCCAGCAACCTCGTCGACAGCACCTACGAGCAGTACGTC.

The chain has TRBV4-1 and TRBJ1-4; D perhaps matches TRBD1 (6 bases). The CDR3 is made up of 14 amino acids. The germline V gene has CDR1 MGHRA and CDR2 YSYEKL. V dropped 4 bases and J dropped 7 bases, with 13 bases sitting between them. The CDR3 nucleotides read TGCGCCAGCAGCCTCCGGACAGTGGTTGAAAAACTGTTTTTT. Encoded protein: CASSLRTVVEKLFF.

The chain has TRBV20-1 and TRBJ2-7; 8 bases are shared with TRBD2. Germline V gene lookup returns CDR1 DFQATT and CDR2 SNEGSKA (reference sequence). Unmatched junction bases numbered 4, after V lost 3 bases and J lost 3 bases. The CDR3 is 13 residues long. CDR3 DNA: TGCAGTGCTAGTCGCCGGGAGGGCTACGAGCAGTACTTC. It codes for CSASRREGYEQYF.